Listed here are 18 T cell receptor beta chains from one sample, sequenced in a study of early T cells in non-severe SARS-CoV-2 infection. From the 5' RACE reads, TCRdb called clonotypes with MiXCR, one entry per CDR3 protein. The sample lists 95,000 to 150,000 distinct CDR3 sequences, 14% to 15% seen once, with about a fifth in the top ten. The sequenced material came from whole blood. Source of these receptors: an adult who was a healthcare worker with PCR-confirmed SARS-CoV-2 infection or an uninfected control (not recorded which).

Only a few counts were recorded for this clonotype. J is TRBJ2-5 and V is TRBV12-5; unclear D gene. The V gene lost 2 bases and the J gene lost 5 bases, with 9 bases spanning the gap. Germline CDR1 LGHNT, CDR2 FRNRAP. The CDR3 loop spans 13 amino acids. The CDR3 loop is CASGLSSTETQYF. The CDR3 DNA reads as TGTGCTAGTGGTTTGTCGAGTACGGAGACCCAGTACTTC. Together with reference TRBV12-5 and TRBJ2-5, the CDR3 gives the full variable domain: DARVTQTPRHKVTEMGQEVTMRCQPILGHNTVFWYRQTMMQGLELLAYFRNRAPLDDSGMPKDRFSAEMPDATLATLKIQPSEPRDSAVYFCASGLSSTETQYFGPGTRLLVL.

This clonotype turned up a few times. The chain couples TRBV12-3 or TRBV12-4 to TRBJ2-1; the match to TRBD2 covers 9 bases. This CDR3 has 14 amino acids. The junction had 11 bases not matched to a gene; V was cut back by 4 bases and J by 13 bases. The CDR3 bases are TGTGCCAGCAGTTGGTCTACAGCGGGGGGTGTTCAGTTCTTC. Amino acids: CASSWSTAGGVQFF.

The chain joins TRBV7-9 to TRBJ1-2, with 10 bases that match TRBD1. The CDR3 runs to 13 residues. Trimming cost V 6 bases and J 6 bases; bases outside gene matches: 4. Germline CDR1 reads SEHNR; CDR2 reads FQNEAQ (reference sequence). CDR3 residues: CASSLTGGDGYTF. In nucleotides, the CDR3 is TGTGCCAGCAGTTTGACAGGGGGCGATGGCTACACCTTC. The full variable domain, rest sourced from reference TRBV7-9 and TRBJ1-2, is DTGVSQNPRHKITKRGQNVTFRCDPISEHNRLYWYRQTLGQGPEFLTYFQNEAQLEKSRLLSDRFSAERPKGSFSTLEIQRTEQGDSAMYLCASSLTGGDGYTFGSGTRLTVV.

J is TRBJ1-1 and V is TRBV5-1; D gene unclear. The CDR3 consists of 16 residues. Germline CDR1 and CDR2: SGHRS and YFSETQ. Trimming left V 1 base short and J 1 base short, with 14 bases between. DNA of the CDR3: TGCGCCAGCAGCTTGAAGGGTCAGAGCAGGAACACTGAAGCTTTCTTT. Translation gives CASSLKGQSRNTEAFF.

This chain connects TRBV4-1 to TRBJ2-3; the D call may be TRBD1 or TRBD2 (5 bases each). V was cut by 0 bases and J by 4 bases, with 23 bases left in between. This CDR3 contains 19 residues. CDR1 and CDR2 (germline): MGHRA, YSYEKL. The CDR3 spells CASSQDGDGSRDSSDTQYF. The CDR3 DNA reads TGCGCCAGCAGCCAAGACGGGGACGGCAGTAGAGATTCTTCAGATACGCAGTATTTT.

The rearrangement joins TRBV2 to TRBJ2-7, with D tentatively TRBD1 (6 bases). Germline V gene lookup returns CDR1 SNHLY and CDR2 FYNNEI. This CDR3 has 12 residues. Trimming shortened V by 7 bases and J by 6 bases, and 13 bases separated the two germline ends. The CDR3, as DNA: TGTGCCAGCACCTCGGACAGCGGCGAGCAGTACTTC. Encoded protein: CASTSDSGEQYF. The full variable domain, completed using reference TRBV2 and TRBJ2-7, is EPEVTQTPSHQVTQMGQEVILRCVPISNHLYFYWYRQILGQKVEFLVSFYNNEISEKSEIFDDQFSVERPDGSNFTLKIRSTKLEDSAMYFCASTSDSGEQYFGPGTRLTVT.

This clonotype was counted between two and nine times. The V and J genes are TRBV7-3 and TRBJ1-1, with D possibly being TRBD1 (5 bases). Per germline, CDR1 SGHTA and CDR2 FQGTGA. Trimming shortened V by 1 base and J by 6 bases, and 12 bases separated the two germline ends. This CDR3 region has 14 residues. CDR3 in amino acids: CASSLMGGDAEAFF. As DNA, the CDR3 is TGTGCCAGCAGCTTAATGGGAGGGGACGCTGAAGCTTTCTTT.

This clonotype was observed a few times. The chain couples TRBV7-3 to TRBJ1-6; D gene unclear. The germline CDR1 and CDR2 sequences are SGHTA and FQGTGA. The CDR3 length is 13 residues. V was trimmed by 2 bases and J by 7 bases, leaving 6 bases between them. CDR3 bases: TGTGCCAGCAGCTTAGAGCGCAATTCACCCCTCCACTTT. It is translated as CASSLERNSPLHF.

The sample holds a few counts of this clonotype. V and J are TRBV20-1 and TRBJ1-6; D is perhaps TRBD1 (5 bases). Germline V gene sequence: CDR1 DFQATT, CDR2 SNEGSKA (reference sequence). Trimming left V 6 bases short and J 7 bases short, with 16 bases between. The CDR3 extends over 14 amino acids. The CDR3 DNA is TGCAGTGCCTCCTCGGGGCAGGTGAATTCACCCCTCCACTTT. Amino acids: CSASSGQVNSPLHF.

The chain employs TRBV4-1 and TRBJ2-6; D remains ambiguous. Looked up from germline, CDR1 is MGHRA and CDR2 is YSYEKL. This CDR3 has 15 residues. Trimming took 4 bases from V and 4 from J, leaving 11 bases between them. The CDR3, as DNA: TGCGCCAGCAGCCCCGATGTAGGAGGGGCCAACGTCCTGACTTTC. Its protein is CASSPDVGGANVLTF.

This clonotype was detected a few times. The chain has TRBV19 and TRBJ2-3; D unresolved. Germline CDR1 LNHDA, CDR2 SQIVND (reference sequence). This CDR3 has 11 amino acids. V lost 7 bases and J 13 bases, leaving 15 bases between the germline ends. CDR3 amino acids: CASTGSDREYF. As DNA, the CDR3 is TGTGCCAGTACAGGCAGCGATCGGGAGTATTTT.

This clonotype was observed a handful of times. The chain carries TRBV10-1 and TRBJ1-1; D gene uncertain. CDR3 length: 13 amino acids. V lost 2 bases and J lost 1, with 5 bases in between. The germline V gene encodes CDR1 WNHNN and CDR2 SYGVQD (reference sequence). The DNA for the CDR3 is TGCGCCAGCAGTGAGCCAGGGAACACTGAAGCTTTCTTT. Protein sequence: CASSEPGNTEAFF.

This clonotype was detected a few times. This rearrangement joins TRBV10-3 to TRBJ2-7; D may be TRBD1 or TRBD2 (5 bases each). Germline-derived CDR1 and CDR2 are ENHRY and SYGVKD. V dropped 7 bases and J dropped 5 bases, with 12 bases sitting between them. The CDR3 spans 12 residues. The CDR3 DNA reads TGTGCCATCACCGGGGACGGGGACGAGCAGTACTTC. This sequence encodes CAITGDGDEQYF.

The J gene is TRBJ1-2, the V gene TRBV3-1, with D perhaps TRBD1 (5 bases). CDR1 and CDR2 (germline): LGHDT, YNNKEL (reference sequence). This CDR3 is 15 amino acids long. V was clipped by 0 bases and J by 6 bases, with 14 bases between them. The CDR3 loop is CASSQDSLPGNGYTF. The CDR3 DNA reads as TGTGCCAGCAGCCAAGATTCCCTGCCAGGGAATGGCTACACCTTC. Filled out from reference TRBV3-1 and TRBJ1-2, the complete variable domain reads DTAVSQTPKYLVTQMGNDKSIKCEQNLGHDTMYWYKQDSKKFLKIMFSYNNKELIINETVPNRFSPKSPDKAHLNLHINSLELGDSAVYFCASSQDSLPGNGYTFGSGTRLTVV.

The table lists this clonotype with many counts. This chain uses TRBV6-1 with TRBJ2-1; D unresolved. V was cut by 1 base and J by 9 bases, with 10 bases left in between. Germline loops: CDR1 MNHNS, CDR2 SASEGT. This CDR3 spans 13 amino acids. For the CDR3, the DNA is TGTGCCAGCAGTGAAGAGCGCAACGGTGAGCAGTTCTTC. Translating it yields CASSEERNGEQFF.

This clonotype occurred a few times. The gene calls are TRBV20-1 and TRBJ2-3, with TRBD1 matching 7 bases. Germline loops: CDR1 DFQATT, CDR2 SNEGSKA (reference sequence). The CDR3 has 14 amino acids. V lost 6 bases and J lost 3; bases outside the gene matches: 9. As DNA, the CDR3 is TGCAGTGCCCCGACCCCCAGGGGGACAGATACGCAGTATTTT. This codes for CSAPTPRGTDTQYF.

This chain connects TRBV7-9 to TRBJ1-3; D call uncertain. CDR1 is SEHNR and CDR2 is FQNEAQ in the germline V gene (reference sequence). The length of the CDR3 is 15 residues. V was trimmed by 5 bases and J by 4 bases, leaving 15 bases between them. CDR3 nucleotide sequence: TGTGCCAGCAGCCAAGTGCCGGAGGGCGGAAACACCATATATTTT. This codes for CASSQVPEGGNTIYF.

This clonotype has more than one count but fewer than ten. The J gene is TRBJ1-2, the V gene TRBV7-8; D remains unclear. Germline V gene data show CDR1 as SGHVS and CDR2 as FQNEAQ. The CDR3 spans 14 residues. V lost 1 base and J lost 2, with 8 bases in between. CDR3 coding DNA: TGTGCCAGCAGCTTAGTGGCTGCGAACTATGGCTACACCTTC. Translated: CASSLVAANYGYTF.